The 23 T cell receptor beta chains presented below share a single source sample, sequenced in a study of OX40 agonist ivuxolimab in advanced cancers. Profiling relied on immunoSEQ multiplex PCR, and the TCRdb table lists in-frame clones only, not all of them. The sample contains tens of thousands of clones, about nine tenths of which appear only once. The sample consisted of CD4+ or CD8+ T cells sorted from blood, taken in a trial of the OX40 agonist ivuxolimab. The receptors shown here come from an adult with an advanced solid tumor such as melanoma, head and neck, liver or kidney cancer.

This chain uses TRBV7-2 with TRBJ2-1, with D tentatively TRBD1 or TRBD2 (6 bases each). Germline V gives CDR1 SGHTA, CDR2 FQGNSA. This CDR3 region has 16 residues. Trimming cost V 2 bases and J 2 bases, with 13 bases left between them. CDR3 loop: CASSLFGGGTYNEQFF. DNA of the CDR3: TGTGCCAGCAGCTTATTCGGAGGGGGAACCTACAATGAGCAGTTCTTC. Using reference TRBV7-2 and TRBJ2-1 for the parts outside the CDR3, the full variable domain is GAGVSQSPSNKVTEKGKDVELRCDPISGHTALYWYRQSLGQGLEFLIYFQGNSAPDKSGLPSDRFSAERTGGSVSTLTIQRTQQEDSAVYLCASSLFGGGTYNEQFFGPGTRLTVL.

V usage is TRBV16 and J usage is TRBJ1-1; 8 bases agree with TRBD1. The J segment lost 5 bases and the V segment lost 3 bases, leaving 5 bases of the junction unmatched. The CDR3 has 14 residues. Germline V gene sequence: CDR1 KGHSY, CDR2 FQNENV. CDR3 region: CASSQQTGGTEAFF. The CDR3 bases are TGTGCCAGCAGCCAGCAAACAGGGGGTACTGAAGCTTTCTTT.

This clone was detected a few times. V usage is TRBV6-5 and J usage is TRBJ1-1; D remains ambiguous. This CDR3 region has 15 residues. Germline V gene lookup returns CDR1 MNHEY and CDR2 SVGAGI. V was clipped by 0 bases and J by 1 base, with 9 bases between them. The CDR3 nucleotides are TGTGCCAGCAGTTACTCTTATCTTGGGAACACTGAAGCTTTCTTT. Translation gives CASSYSYLGNTEAFF.

Written as DNA, the CDR3 is TGCGCCAGCAGTGAAGCAATCCCCCCAACATTTGACACCGGGGAGCTGTTTTTT. Residues: CASSEAIPPTFDTGELFF. This chain links TRBV10-1 with TRBJ2-2; D gene uncertain. The CDR3 totals 18 residues. Trimming took off 3 bases at V and 3 bases at J, with 20 bases between the two ends. Looked up from germline, CDR1 is WNHNN and CDR2 is SYGVQD (reference sequence).

This chain links TRBV10-2 with TRBJ2-2; D remains ambiguous. CDR3 size: 18 residues. Germline CDR1 is WSHSY and CDR2 is SAAADI. With 6 bases removed from V and 2 bases from J, the gap between germline ends came to 22 bases. This chain's CDR3 is CASRTRDRAGGNTGELFF. The CDR3, as DNA: TGCGCCAGCAGAACCCGAGATCGCGCCGGCGGAAACACCGGGGAGCTGTTTTTT.

As concerns this clone: The same CDR3 is also encoded by other DNA sequences in this sample. The chain links TRBV5-4 to TRBJ2-5; tentative D call: TRBD1 (5 bases). The CDR3 sequence is 15 residues long. Germline values: CDR1 SGHNT, CDR2 YYREEE (reference sequence). Trimming stripped 0 bases from V and 3 bases from J, with 12 bases between. The CDR3 loop is CASSLGAAGKETQYF. Here the CDR3 DNA reads TGTGCCAGCAGCTTGGGGGCGGCAGGGAAAGAGACCCAGTACTTC. Full variable domain (remainder filled in from reference TRBV5-4 and TRBJ2-5): ETGVTQSPTHLIKTRGQQVTLRCSSQSGHNTVSWYQQALGQGPQFIFQYYREEENGRGNFPPRFSGLQFPNYSSELNVNALELDDSALYLCASSLGAAGKETQYFGPGTRLLVL.

The chain couples TRBV18 to TRBJ1-1; tentative D call: TRBD1 (6 bases). Germline CDR1 reads KGHSH; CDR2 reads LQKENI. CDR3 size: 16 residues. V was shortened by 6 bases and J by 0 bases, with 17 bases between the two germline ends. CDR3 in DNA: TGTGCCAGCTCCCTCCCGCCGGACAGTATGAACACTGAAGCTTTCTTT. The encoded protein is CASSLPPDSMNTEAFF.

The chain is built from TRBV28 and TRBJ1-2; the D gene is possibly TRBD1 (5 bases). Between the trimmed V and J ends, which lost 7 bases and 4 bases, there was a span of 19 bases. The germline CDR1 and CDR2 sequences are MDHEN and SYDVKM. This CDR3 comprises 15 residues. The CDR3 DNA reads as TGTGCCAGCACTCCCGCGGGGGTTACTGCCTATGGCTACACCTTC. It translates to CASTPAGVTAYGYTF.

There are a few counts of this clone. The gene calls are TRBV18 and TRBJ2-5, with 8 positions matching TRBD2. There are 15 residues in the CDR3. The germline V gene encodes CDR1 KGHSH and CDR2 LQKENI. V lost 6 bases, J lost 3 bases, and 9 bases stayed unmatched. The CDR3 loop reads CASSRTSGGKETQYF. CDR3 nucleotides: TGTGCCAGCTCCCGAACTAGCGGAGGGAAAGAGACCCAGTACTTC.

This sequence joins TRBV5-5 and TRBJ1-4; D is uncertain. Trimming took off 0 bases at V and 5 bases at J, with 11 bases between the two ends. The germline V gene encodes CDR1 SGHKS and CDR2 YYEKEE (reference sequence). The CDR3 runs 15 residues. The CDR3 reads CASSLEGSRNEKLFF. As DNA, the CDR3 is TGTGCCAGCAGCTTGGAAGGGAGTAGGAATGAAAAACTGTTTTTT.

The rearrangement joins TRBV6-5 to TRBJ2-5, with 11 bases fitting TRBD1. V lost 5 bases to trimming and J lost 4 bases; unmatched junction nucleotides: 3. This CDR3 is 14 amino acids long. Germline values: CDR1 MNHEY, CDR2 SVGAGI. CDR3: CASSRDRGLETQYF. The CDR3 DNA reads TGTGCCAGCAGTCGGGACAGGGGGTTAGAGACCCAGTACTTC.

This clone occurred a few times. The CDR3 region is CASRIGRNQPQHF. CDR3 coding DNA: TGTGCCAGCAGGATCGGTCGAAATCAGCCCCAGCATTTT. The chain employs TRBV28 and TRBJ1-5; no reliable D call. There are 13 residues in the CDR3. V gave up 6 bases and J gave up 4 bases, with 10 bases separating them. CDR1 and CDR2 (germline): MDHEN, SYDVKM.

The V call is TRBV10-3, the J call TRBJ2-7; 10 bases agree with TRBD1. The V segment lost 3 bases and the J segment 11 bases; nucleotides outside the gene matches: 1. The CDR3 extends over 11 amino acids. CDR1 is ENHRY, CDR2 SYGVKD, per germline. The CDR3 nucleotides are TGTGCCATCAGTGACGGGACAGGGGAGTACTTC. This sequence encodes CAISDGTGEYF.

Notes on this clone: Additional DNA sequences in this sample encode the identical CDR3. The chain carries TRBV28 and TRBJ2-5; D is uncertain. The V gene's germline CDR1 is MDHEN and CDR2 SYDVKM. The CDR3 extends over 12 amino acids. Trimming cost V 3 bases and J 1 base, with 3 bases left between them. The CDR3 is CASSFSQETQYF. The CDR3 DNA reads as TGTGCCAGCAGTTTTTCCCAAGAGACCCAGTACTTC.

V usage is TRBV11-2 and J usage is TRBJ1-1; maybe TRBD1 (5 bases). Trimming cost V 2 bases and J 5 bases, with 12 bases left between them. This CDR3 comprises 14 residues. The germline V gene encodes CDR1 SGHAT and CDR2 FQNNGV. Here the CDR3 reads CASSLTGAGTEAFF. The CDR3 bases are TGTGCCAGCAGCTTAACCGGGGCGGGTACTGAAGCTTTCTTT. The variable domain in full, completed from reference TRBV11-2 and TRBJ1-1, reads EAGVAQSPRYKIIEKRQSVAFWCNPISGHATLYWYQQILGQGPKLLIQFQNNGVVDDSQLPKDRFSAERLKGVDSTLKIQPAKLEDSAVYLCASSLTGAGTEAFFGQGTRLTVV.

V is TRBV6-5 and J is TRBJ2-3; 8 bases match TRBD1. The trim removed 0 bases at V and 4 bases at J, leaving 6 bases unmatched. In germline, CDR1 is MNHEY, CDR2 SVGAGI. This CDR3 contains 16 residues. The CDR3 DNA reads TGTGCCAGCAGTTACTCCAAGGGACAGGCGGCAGATACGCAGTATTTT. It is translated as CASSYSKGQAADTQYF.

This clone appeared a single time. The genes are TRBV9 and TRBJ2-7; D might be TRBD2 (6 bases). V was cut by 3 bases and J by 4 bases, with 14 bases left in between. CDR1 is SGDLS and CDR2 is YYNGEE in the germline V gene. The length of the CDR3 is 14 residues. The CDR3 is CASSADYSGYEQYF. The CDR3, as DNA: TGTGCCAGCAGCGCAGACTACAGCGGGTACGAGCAGTACTTC.

The gene calls are TRBV5-5 and TRBJ1-1; a weak D match, TRBD1 (5 bases). Looked up from germline, CDR1 is SGHKS and CDR2 is YYEKEE (reference sequence). The CDR3 length is 13 residues. Trimming took off 2 bases at V and 4 bases at J, with 9 bases between the two ends. The DNA for the CDR3 is TGTGCCAGCAGCTTACAGGCTCGCACTGAAGCTTTCTTT. Translated, it gives CASSLQARTEAFF.

V is TRBV7-2 and J is TRBJ2-1; D call uncertain. Looked up from germline, CDR1 is SGHTA and CDR2 is FQGNSA. The CDR3 loop spans 17 amino acids. V gave up 4 bases and J gave up 5 bases, with 21 bases separating them. The CDR3 DNA is TGTGCCAGCAGCTCCGACATTAACTCTAGACCTAACAATGAGCAGTTCTTC. Its translation is CASSSDINSRPNNEQFF.

The chain joins TRBV7-9 to TRBJ2-5; D is ambiguous. Germline V lookup: CDR1 SEHNR, CDR2 FQNEAQ (reference sequence). Trimming left V 0 bases short and J 4 bases short, with 15 bases between. The CDR3 is made up of 16 amino acids. The chain's CDR3 is CASSLAPARASETQYF. The CDR3 nucleotides read TGTGCCAGCAGCTTAGCGCCGGCACGGGCCTCAGAGACCCAGTACTTC.

This sequence joins TRBV9 and TRBJ2-2; the D gene is possibly TRBD2 (5 bases). Trimming took off 0 bases at V and 0 bases at J, with 9 bases between the two ends. Germline lookup yields CDR1 SGDLS and CDR2 YYNGEE. The CDR3 length is 16 residues. The CDR3 coding sequence is TGTGCCAGCAGCGTAGCTTTCGGGACGAACACCGGGGAGCTGTTTTTT. The encoded protein is CASSVAFGTNTGELFF.

This rearrangement joins TRBV10-3 to TRBJ1-2; 7 positions match TRBD1. This CDR3 region has 14 residues. V gave up 3 bases and J gave up 4 bases; unmatched junction bases: 5. Looked up from germline, CDR1 is ENHRY and CDR2 is SYGVKD. Written as DNA, the CDR3 is TGTGCCATCAGTGATAGGGGGCCTATCTATGGCTACACCTTC. Protein product: CAISDRGPIYGYTF.

The chain recombines TRBV20-1 with TRBJ2-3; 7 bases fit TRBD2. Trimming took 5 bases from V and 7 from J; bases not matched to a gene: 3. Germline V gene lookup returns CDR1 DFQATT and CDR2 SNEGSKA (reference sequence). This CDR3 is 11 amino acids long. The CDR3 bases are TGCAGTGCTCCGGGACTACATACGCAGTATTTT. Translated: CSAPGLHTQYF.